These T cell receptor beta chains were read from a single sample in a study of low-dose radiotherapy and immunotherapy resistance in tumors. TCRdb independently ran MiXCR on the reads; one entry per CDR3 protein. The data show nearly 60,000 distinct CDR3 sequences, under 30% seen once. This specimen consisted of PBMCs, obtained after low-dose radiotherapy plus immunotherapy. These receptors were obtained from a male donor with prostate cancer. Both conserved end residues are part of each CDR3. D genes are given only for firm matches. A clone size is listed for some rows: how often the clone was seen (once, few, many), or a class if it is expanded.

clone_size j_call d_call v_call cdr3_aa cdr3_nt
once TRBJ1-2 TRBD1 TRBV4-1 CASSGSGTGAYGYTF TGCGCCAGCAGCGGCTCCGGGACAGGGGCCTATGGCTACACCTTC
few TRBJ2-5 . TRBV7-2 CASSLAGGGAAETQYF TGTGCCAGCAGCTTAGCCGGAGGGGGCGCGGCTGAGACCCAGTACTTC
medium-sized TRBJ2-5 . TRBV20-1 CSARDSGPKSSAETQYF TGCAGTGCTAGAGATTCGGGACCAAAAAGTAGTGCAGAGACCCAGTACTTC
many TRBJ2-6 . TRBV2 CASSEEKLNSGANVLTF TGTGCCAGCAGTGAAGAGAAATTAAACTCTGGGGCCAACGTCCTGACTTTC
many TRBJ2-5 TRBD2 TRBV2 CASRGEQETQYF TGTGCCAGCCGGGGGGAACAAGAGACCCAGTACTTC
many TRBJ2-1 . TRBV6-5 CASSYRLHHNEQFF TGTGCCAGCAGTTACCGACTACACCACAATGAGCAGTTCTTC
many TRBJ1-1 TRBD1 TRBV19 CASSRDRDGDAFF TGTGCCAGTAGTAGAGACAGGGACGGGGACGCTTTCTTT
many TRBJ2-1 . TRBV3-1 CASSHLAGLDNEQFF TGTGCCAGCAGCCATCTTGCAGGATTAGACAATGAGCAGTTCTTC
many TRBJ1-1 . TRBV29-1 CSVVLSATEAFF TGCAGCGTTGTTCTATCGGCAACTGAAGCTTTCTTT
many TRBJ2-7 . TRBV6-2/TRBV6-3 CASSYGAGGVIYEQYF TGTGCCAGCAGTTACGGGGCTGGGGGCGTTATCTACGAGCAGTACTTC
many TRBJ1-2 . TRBV4-3 CASSQRHSANYGYTF TGCGCCAGCAGCCAGAGGCATTCAGCTAACTATGGCTACACCTTC
. TRBJ2-3 . TRBV10-3 CAISDPGQADPGGWADTQYF TGTGCCATCAGTGATCCCGGACAGGCGGATCCGGGAGGCTGGGCAGATACGCAGTATTTT
many TRBJ1-2 . TRBV29-1 CSVVSVRGGYTF TGCAGCGTTGTTTCAGTAAGGGGCGGCTACACCTTC
few TRBJ2-2 . TRBV25-1 CASSELRVGTGELFF TGTGCCAGCAGTGAATTGCGGGTGGGGACCGGGGAGCTGTTTTTT